This TCR beta chain was sequenced for a study of T cell responses to AZD1222 COVID-19 vaccine. Findings and caveats of the study: The breadth and depth of Spike-specific TCRs increased once two AZD1222 doses had been given. White British ancestry dominated among donors, who included more females, and clonal diversity was possibly underestimated.

A note on this clone: Its target is unknown.

Germline CDR1 reads ENHRY; CDR2 reads SYGVKD. V lost 10 bases, J lost 1 base, and 2 bases stayed unmatched. This CDR3 spans 12 amino acids. Sequencing used immunoSEQ multiplex PCR; TCRdb keeps in-frame clones, though not all of them. In the table there are over 120,000 clones, about 86% of which are singletons. The rearrangement uses TRBV10-3 and TRBJ2-3; 7 bases fit TRBD1. The receptor comes from an adult who received the AZD1222 COVID-19 vaccine. The sequenced sample was peripheral blood, obtained 28 days after the second AZD1222 dose. CDR3 nucleotides: TGTGCCACCCAGGGGGGCACAGATACGCAGTATTTT. It translates to CATQGGTDTQYF.